This T cell receptor (beta chain) originates from a study of human T cells and chemical hapten exposure. Turning to the study itself: Among samples, TCR yields varied mainly because of small differences in pooled library volume.

Individual cDNA molecules had unique molecular identifiers attached to them by the library. MiXCR, applied by TCRdb to the RACE reads, yields one record per CDR3 protein. Of approximately 84,000 distinct CDR3 sequences in the sample, approximately 10% were seen once. Time point indicated: patch test 2, 6 weeks after DPC sensitization. The treatment was: therapeutic diphenylcyclopropenone sensitization with weekly scalp DPC. This clonotype was seen repeatedly, ten times or more. Its matching antigen is unknown. Study-wide results and caveats: DPC sensitization produced no change in TCRs with frequency above 1 in 1000.

The TCR comes from a woman in her twenties or thirties with alopecia areata. Some clones in this sample may be carry-over from other donors' samples. The sample consisted of whole blood, taken in connection with sensitization to the hapten diphenylcyclopropenone (DPC).

Here the CDR3 reads CASRTGDRGTEAFF. In DNA form, the CDR3 reads TGCGCCAGCAGAACCGGGGACAGAGGCACTGAAGCTTTCTTT. The gene calls are TRBV5-1 and TRBJ1-1; 7 positions agree with TRBD1. Per germline, CDR1 SGHRS and CDR2 YFSETQ. The CDR3 totals 14 residues. J gave up 4 bases and V 5 bases, and 8 bases lay outside the gene matches.